This T cell receptor beta chain was retrieved from a study of shared clonotypes between healthy human individuals. CDR1 is SNHLY and CDR2 is FYNNEI in the germline V gene. This CDR3 region has 14 residues. J lost 0 bases, V lost 3 bases, and 2 bases had no gene match. Profiling relied on immunoSEQ multiplex PCR, and the TCRdb table lists in-frame clones only, not all of them. The sample holds 850,000 to 1,200,000 clones, about 74% seen once. CD4+ cells underwent separation, giving CD45RA+ naive and CD45RA-negative memory subsets. The receptor was derived from a young man in good health. The V call is TRBV2, the J call TRBJ2-7, with 7 bases lining up with TRBD2. The sample consisted of memory CD4+ T cells sorted from blood. This sample's subset: CD45RA-negative fraction. CDR3 in DNA: TGTGCCAGCAGTGAGGGGGGGAGCTCCTACGAGCAGTACTTC. It codes for CASSEGGSSYEQYF.